This T cell receptor (beta chain) is drawn from a study of T-cell reconstitution after alpha-beta-depleted transplantation in children. Study results and limitations: Surviving recipient cells, namely T cells and thymic progenitors, were the source of high day-60 TCRbeta diversity in some patients. At the one-year point after transplant, T-cell counts and TCRbeta diversity were found to come mostly from T cells that had been newly produced. The origin of alpha-beta T cells about two months after transplant was reportedly several hundred expanded graft clones.

Remarks on this clonotype: The antigen remains undetermined.

During its preparation, the TCRbeta library received unique molecular identifiers. TCRdb fed the PCR reads into MiXCR, producing one record per CDR3 protein. Of some 300,000 distinct CDR3 sequences listed, around 7.1% are singletons. The CDR3 length is 14 residues. V lost 5 bases, J lost 15 bases, and 23 bases lay in between. Germline V lookup: CDR1 SNHLY, CDR2 FYNNEI. The V call is TRBV2, the J call TRBJ2-1; D call uncertain. Here the sequenced sample was peripheral blood, taken 360 days after TCRalphabeta/CD19-depleted stem cell transplant. The source is a female patient aged 2-10 years who had a stem cell transplant for Fanconi anemia, so the T cells may come from the graft donor. CDR3 coding DNA: TGTGCCAGCAGTAGCACCGCCGGGCCCACGGCCCGGTTCTTC. Protein sequence: CASSSTAGPTARFF. The full variable domain, rest sourced from reference TRBV2 and TRBJ2-1, is EPEVTQTPSHQVTQMGQEVILRCVPISNHLYFYWYRQILGQKVEFLVSFYNNEISEKSEIFDDQFSVERPDGSNFTLKIRSTKLEDSAMYFCASSSTAGPTARFFGPGTRLTVL.